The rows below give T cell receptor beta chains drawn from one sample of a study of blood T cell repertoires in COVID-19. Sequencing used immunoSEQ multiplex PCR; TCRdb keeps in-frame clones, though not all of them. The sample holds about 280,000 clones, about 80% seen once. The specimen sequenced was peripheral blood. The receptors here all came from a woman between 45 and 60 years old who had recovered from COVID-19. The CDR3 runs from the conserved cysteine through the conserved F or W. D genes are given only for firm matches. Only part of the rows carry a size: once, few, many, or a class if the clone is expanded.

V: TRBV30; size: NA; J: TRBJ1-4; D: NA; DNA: TGTGCCTGGAGTGGCCTGGCAGGCGCTACGGAAAAACTGTTTTTT; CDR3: CAWSGLAGATEKLFF
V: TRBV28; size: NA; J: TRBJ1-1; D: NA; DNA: TGTGCCAGCAAGATACCGGGACTAGAAGCTTTCTTT; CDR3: CASKIPGLEAFF
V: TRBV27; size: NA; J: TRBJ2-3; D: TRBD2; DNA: TGTGCCAGCAGTTCCCCCTTGGGGGGAGGGTCCACAGATACGCAGTATTTT; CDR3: CASSSPLGGGSTDTQYF
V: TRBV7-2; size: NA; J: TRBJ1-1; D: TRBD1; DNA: TGTGCCAGCAGCTTAGTTCTCACCGGGACAGGGGTTGGCCTTGAAGCTTTCTTT; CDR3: CASSLVLTGTGVGLEAFF
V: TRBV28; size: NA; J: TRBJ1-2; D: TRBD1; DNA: TGTGCCAGCAGTTCTGGACAGGGGGCCTATGGCTACACCTTC; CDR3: CASSSGQGAYGYTF
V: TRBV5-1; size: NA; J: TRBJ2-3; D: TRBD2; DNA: TGCGCCAGCAGCTTGGTTGCGGGGGTTCCCACAGATACGCAGTATTTT; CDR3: CASSLVAGVPTDTQYF
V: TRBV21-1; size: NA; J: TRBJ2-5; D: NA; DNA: TGTGCCAGCAGCAAGGTGTGCGGGAGAAGGGGACAAGAGACCCAGTACTTC; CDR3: CASSKVCGRRGQETQYF
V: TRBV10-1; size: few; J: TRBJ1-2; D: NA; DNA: TGCGCCAGCAGTGAGAGGGGACAACAAGGCTATGGCTACACCTTC; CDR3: CASSERGQQGYGYTF
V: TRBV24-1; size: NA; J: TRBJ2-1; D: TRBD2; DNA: TGTGCCACCAGTGATTTAGTGCTAGCGGGAGGGGAGAATGAGCAGTTCTTC; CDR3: CATSDLVLAGGENEQFF
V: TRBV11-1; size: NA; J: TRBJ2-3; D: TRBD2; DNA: TGTGCCAGCAGCGACAGACTAGCGGGGGGGCTGGATACGCAGTATTTT; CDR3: CASSDRLAGGLDTQYF
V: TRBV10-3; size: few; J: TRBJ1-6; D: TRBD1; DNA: TGTGCCATCAGTGAGTGGGGACAGCAAAATAATTCACCCCTCCACTTT; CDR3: CAISEWGQQNNSPLHF
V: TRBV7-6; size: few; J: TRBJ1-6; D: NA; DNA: TGTGCCAGCAGCCCCGGGTCCTGGGTAAATTCACCCCTCCACTTT; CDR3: CASSPGSWVNSPLHF
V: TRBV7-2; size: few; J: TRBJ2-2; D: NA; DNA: TGTGCCAGCAGCTCGAGCGTACGGGGCACCGGGGAGCTGTTTTTT; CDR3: CASSSSVRGTGELFF
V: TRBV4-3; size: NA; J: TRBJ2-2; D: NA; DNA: TGCGCCAGCAGCCAAGATGACAAGAAGTTCGCGAACACCGGGGAGCTGTTTTTT; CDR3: CASSQDDKKFANTGELFF
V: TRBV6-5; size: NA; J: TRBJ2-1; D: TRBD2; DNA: TGTGCCAGCAGTTACTCGGCCCTAGCGGGACTTTATGAGCAGTTCTTC; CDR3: CASSYSALAGLYEQFF
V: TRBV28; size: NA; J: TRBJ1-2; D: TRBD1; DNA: TGTGCCAGCAGTAAACCGGGACAGGGGGCGTGGGGCTACACCTTC; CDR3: CASSKPGQGAWGYTF
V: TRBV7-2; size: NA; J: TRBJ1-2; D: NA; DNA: TGTGCCAGCAGCCTCAACTATGGCTACACCTTC; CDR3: CASSLNYGYTF
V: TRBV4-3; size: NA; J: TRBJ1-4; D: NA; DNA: TGCGCCAGCAGCCAAGATCGAGGACAGCCTTATAATGAAAAACTGTTTTTT; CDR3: CASSQDRGQPYNEKLFF
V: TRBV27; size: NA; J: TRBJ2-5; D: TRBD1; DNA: TGTGCCAGCAGAAGGACAGGGCTTCAAGAGACCCAGTACTTC; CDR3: CASRRTGLQETQYF
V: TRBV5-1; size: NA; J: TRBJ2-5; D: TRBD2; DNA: TGCGCCAGCAGCTTCTCCGGGACTAGTGACCGGGTGGGGGAGACCCAGTACTTC; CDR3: CASSFSGTSDRVGETQYF
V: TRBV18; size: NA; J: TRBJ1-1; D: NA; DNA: TGTGCCAGCTCACCCCTTGCGGGGGAAGCTTTCTTT; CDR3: CASSPLAGEAFF
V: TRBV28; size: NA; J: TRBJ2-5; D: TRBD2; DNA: TGTGCCAGCAGTTTATCGGGACTAGCGGGACTACAAGAGACCCAGTACTTC; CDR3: CASSLSGLAGLQETQYF
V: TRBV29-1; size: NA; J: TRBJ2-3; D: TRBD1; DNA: TGCAGCGCCCGGACAGGGCAGACAGATACGCAGTATTTT; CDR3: CSARTGQTDTQYF
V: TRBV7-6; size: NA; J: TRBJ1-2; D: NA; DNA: TGTGCCAGCAGCTTCGGCAGCGCAAACTATGGCTACACCTTC; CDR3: CASSFGSANYGYTF
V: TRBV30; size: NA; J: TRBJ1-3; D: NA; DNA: TGTGCCTGGGACAGCCTCTCTGGAAACACCATATATTTT; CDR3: CAWDSLSGNTIYF
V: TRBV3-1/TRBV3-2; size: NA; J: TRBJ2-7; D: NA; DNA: TGTGCCAGCAGCCCCAATTCAGGGCTCCACGAGCAGTACTTC; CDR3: CASSPNSGLHEQYF
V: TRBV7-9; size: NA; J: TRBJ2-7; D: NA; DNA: TGTGCCAGCAGCCCGATGGCGGTTTACGAGCAGTACTTC; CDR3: CASSPMAVYEQYF
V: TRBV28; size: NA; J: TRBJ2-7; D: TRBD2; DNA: TGTGCCAGCGTACGGGGGGACGGGTACGAGCAGTACTTC; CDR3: CASVRGDGYEQYF
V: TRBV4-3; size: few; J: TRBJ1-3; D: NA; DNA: TGCGCCAGCAGCCAAGAATTCAGGGCGGGAAACACCATATATTTT; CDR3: CASSQEFRAGNTIYF
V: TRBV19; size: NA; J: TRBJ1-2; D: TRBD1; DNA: TGTGCCAGTACCAAACACACCCGGGACAGGTTATATGGCTACACCTTC; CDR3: CASTKHTRDRLYGYTF
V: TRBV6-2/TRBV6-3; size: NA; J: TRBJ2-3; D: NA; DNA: TGTGCCAGCAGCCGCAGAACAGATACGCAGTATTTT; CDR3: CASSRRTDTQYF
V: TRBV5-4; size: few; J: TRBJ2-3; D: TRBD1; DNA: TGTGCCAGCGCACCTGGTGGGGACAGGAGCACAGATACGCAGTATTTT; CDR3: CASAPGGDRSTDTQYF
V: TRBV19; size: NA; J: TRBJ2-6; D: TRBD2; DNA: TGTGCCAGTAGAGTAGGGTCGCTAGCGGGAATCTCTGGGGCCAACGTCCTGACTTTC; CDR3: CASRVGSLAGISGANVLTF
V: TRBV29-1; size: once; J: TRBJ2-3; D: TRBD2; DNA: TGCAGCGTTGACCCCATCGAGGCGGGAGTATCAGATACGCAGTATTTT; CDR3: CSVDPIEAGVSDTQYF
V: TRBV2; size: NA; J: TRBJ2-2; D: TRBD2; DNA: TGTGCCAGCAGGGGACTAGCGGGGGATGACACCGGGGAGCTGTTTTTT; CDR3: CASRGLAGDDTGELFF
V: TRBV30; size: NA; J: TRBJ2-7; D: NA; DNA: TGTGCCTGGAGTCCCGGGCAGGGCTACGAGCAGTACTTC; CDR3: CAWSPGQGYEQYF
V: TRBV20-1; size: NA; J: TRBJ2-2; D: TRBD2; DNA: TGCAGTGCTAGTTTACTAGCGGGGGTGAACACCGGGGAGCTGTTTTTT; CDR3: CSASLLAGVNTGELFF
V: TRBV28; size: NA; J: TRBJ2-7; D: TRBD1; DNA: TGTGCCAGCAGTCGGGACGTCGGGACAGGGGGGTACGAGCAGTACTTC; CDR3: CASSRDVGTGGYEQYF
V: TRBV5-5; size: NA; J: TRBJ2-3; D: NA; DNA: TGTGCCAGCAGCCAGGACATATCTAGCACAGATACGCAGTATTTT; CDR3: CASSQDISSTDTQYF
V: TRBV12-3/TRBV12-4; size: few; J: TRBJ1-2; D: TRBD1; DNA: TGTGCCAGCAGGCTACAGGGGGTCTATGGCTACACCTTC; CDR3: CASRLQGVYGYTF
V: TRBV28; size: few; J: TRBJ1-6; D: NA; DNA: TGTGCCACCTGTCCTCCCAGAAATAATTCACCCCTCCACTTT; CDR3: CATCPPRNNSPLHF
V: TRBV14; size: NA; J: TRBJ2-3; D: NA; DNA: TGTGCCAGCAGCCTATTGACAGGCACAGATACGCAGTATTTT; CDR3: CASSLLTGTDTQYF
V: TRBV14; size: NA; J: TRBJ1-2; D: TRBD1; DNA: TGTGCCAGCAGCCAAGCCGGGACAGGGTTGAGCGGCTACACCTTC; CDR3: CASSQAGTGLSGYTF
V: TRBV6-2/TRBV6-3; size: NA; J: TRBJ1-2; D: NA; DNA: TGTGCCAGCAGCCCCGAGACTCTCCCTCGGGGCTACACCTTC; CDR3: CASSPETLPRGYTF
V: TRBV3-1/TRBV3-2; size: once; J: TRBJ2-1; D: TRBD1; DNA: TGTGCCAGCAGCGAGGGACAGGGGTATGATGAGCAGTTCTTC; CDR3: CASSEGQGYDEQFF
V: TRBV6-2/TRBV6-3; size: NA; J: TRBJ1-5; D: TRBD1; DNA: TGTGCCAGCAGTTACACTATTCGGACAGGGGGTAGTCAGCCCCAGCATTTT; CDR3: CASSYTIRTGGSQPQHF
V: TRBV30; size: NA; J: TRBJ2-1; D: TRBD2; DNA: TGTGCCTGGAGGGGAAAGGGACTAGCGGGAGTTGAGCAGTTCTTC; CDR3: CAWRGKGLAGVEQFF
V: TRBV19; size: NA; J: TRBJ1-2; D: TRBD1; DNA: TGTGCCAGTAGTCCGAGGACAGGGGGCTTTGGGGACGATGCTGGCTACACCTTC; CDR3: CASSPRTGGFGDDAGYTF
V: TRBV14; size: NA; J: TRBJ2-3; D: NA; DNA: TGTGCCAGCAGCCCGCGGTGGGCAGATACGCAGTATTTT; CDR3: CASSPRWADTQYF
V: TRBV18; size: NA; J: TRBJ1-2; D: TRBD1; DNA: TGTGCCAGCTCACCACAACCCGCAGGGGGAGGCTACACCTTC; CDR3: CASSPQPAGGGYTF